The 19 T cell receptor beta chains below come from one sample, sequenced in a study of identical twins. Via MiXCR, TCRdb re-called the 5' RACE reads, giving one row per CDR3 protein. This sample yields approximately 550,000 distinct CDR3 sequences, of which about 20% are seen a single time; 0.45% to 0.5% belongs to the top ten. These same data were also listed under a study on yellow fever vaccine responses in identical twins.

The sample taken for sequencing was CD4+ T cells sorted from blood. The receptor source for this set is a woman between 18 and 30 years old in good health.

The gene calls are TRBV28 and TRBJ2-2; 8 bases are shared with TRBD2. The germline gives CDR1 MDHEN, CDR2 SYDVKM. The CDR3 loop spans 21 amino acids. V was clipped by 1 base and J by 1 base; unmatched bases: 17. CDR3 loop: CASSLSPYRGGGNKNTGELFF. CDR3 sequence (DNA): TGTGCCAGCAGTTTATCTCCTTATCGGGGGGGCGGCAATAAGAACACCGGGGAGCTGTTTTTT.

The chain couples TRBV19 to TRBJ2-6; D is unresolved. The CDR3 contains 12 residues. Germline V CDR1 and CDR2: LNHDA, SQIVND (reference sequence). V was trimmed by 8 bases and J by 3 bases, leaving 5 bases between them. The CDR3 here is CASAYGANVLTF. The CDR3 region has the DNA TGTGCCAGTGCGTATGGGGCCAACGTCCTGACTTTC.

This clonotype was counted many times. CDR3 region: CASSYSRTGGNYGYTF. CDR3 DNA sequence: TGTGCCAGCAGTTACTCGCGGACAGGGGGCAACTATGGCTACACCTTC. The chain combines TRBV6-5 with TRBJ1-2; 11 bases align to TRBD1. CDR1 and CDR2 (germline): MNHEY, SVGAGI. The CDR3 consists of 16 residues. The ends lost 0 bases at V and 2 bases at J; junction bases unmatched: 2.

This clonotype was observed a few times. The J gene is TRBJ2-1, the V gene TRBV3-1; 7 bases agree with TRBD1. This CDR3 is 15 amino acids long. Trimming at V came to 3 bases and at J to 4 bases, leaving 6 bases not matched to a gene. The germline V gene has CDR1 LGHDT and CDR2 YNNKEL (reference sequence). The CDR3 DNA reads TGTGCCAGCAGCCACCACAACAGGGGATACAATGAGCAGTTCTTC. It encodes CASSHHNRGYNEQFF.

This chain connects TRBV18 to TRBJ1-2, with D hard to call. Germline CDR1 and CDR2: KGHSH and LQKENI. The CDR3 is made up of 13 amino acids. V was shortened by 3 bases and J by 6 bases, with 11 bases between the two germline ends. In DNA, the CDR3 is TGTGCCAGCTCACCGGCGGGGAGTAATGGCTACACCTTC. Translating gives CASSPAGSNGYTF.

This chain joins TRBV6-6 and TRBJ2-7; possibly TRBD1 for D (5 bases). V lost 4 bases, J lost 8 bases, and 15 bases lay in between. Per germline, CDR1 MNHNY and CDR2 SVGAGI (reference sequence). The CDR3 is 13 amino acids. The CDR3 spells CASSLADSAQQYV. As DNA, the CDR3 is TGTGCCAGCAGTTTAGCCGACAGTGCCCAGCAGTACGTC.

This clonotype has only one observation. The V and J genes are TRBV11-2 and TRBJ2-5; 10 positions match TRBD2. With V trimmed by 2 bases and J by 9 bases, 18 bases remained unmatched. The CDR3 loop spans 18 amino acids. Germline V gene sequence: CDR1 SGHAT, CDR2 FQNNGV. CDR3 sequence reads: CASSLSPSSGGGQVAQYF. The CDR3 coding sequence is TGTGCCAGCAGCTTAAGTCCCTCTAGCGGGGGTGGCCAGGTGGCCCAGTACTTC.

This clonotype was recorded at least ten times. The V call is TRBV12-3 or TRBV12-4, the J call TRBJ2-1; D is unresolved. Trimming shortened V by 2 bases and J by 10 bases, and 9 bases separated the two germline ends. CDR3 length: 12 amino acids. This CDR3 reads CASSLIRSEQFF. The CDR3 coding sequence is TGTGCCAGCAGTTTAATCCGGTCAGAGCAGTTCTTC.

This sequence joins TRBV29-1 and TRBJ2-3; D call uncertain. V was clipped by 1 base and J by 2 bases, with 10 bases between them. Germline V lookup: CDR1 SQVTM, CDR2 ANQGSEA. This CDR3 spans 14 amino acids. The CDR3 here is CSVEVKGYTDTQYF. CDR3 nucleotide sequence: TGCAGCGTTGAAGTGAAGGGTTACACAGATACGCAGTATTTT.

This clonotype was seen a handful of times. The CDR3 loop reads CASIPGPTGELFF. The CDR3 coding sequence is TGTGCCAGCATCCCGGGCCCCACCGGGGAGCTGTTTTTT. The chain carries TRBV12-3 or TRBV12-4 and TRBJ2-2; D call uncertain. Trimming shortened V by 7 bases and J by 4 bases, and 10 bases separated the two germline ends. This CDR3 region has 13 residues.

This chain uses TRBV5-1 with TRBJ2-2; D tentatively reads TRBD1 or TRBD2 (6 bases each). This CDR3 is 14 amino acids long. The germline V and J ends were trimmed by 4 bases and 4 bases, with 11 bases remaining between them. Germline V lookup: CDR1 SGHRS, CDR2 YFSETQ. The CDR3 loop reads CASSQKGGTGELFF. The CDR3 DNA reads TGCGCCAGCAGCCAGAAGGGGGGCACCGGGGAGCTGTTTTTT.

The chain couples TRBV6-5 to TRBJ2-7, with D unclear. The V end lost 1 base, the J end lost 4 bases, and 8 bases lay between the germline ends. In germline, CDR1 is MNHEY, CDR2 SVGAGI. CDR3 length equals 13 residues. The CDR3 DNA reads TGTGCCAGCAGTTACTTGGTTCTTTACGAGCAGTACGTC. Translated: CASSYLVLYEQYV.

The chain combines TRBV12-3 or TRBV12-4 with TRBJ2-1; 7 bases fit TRBD2. With 3 bases clipped from V and 4 bases from J, the junction kept 9 bases outside the gene matches. This CDR3 comprises 16 residues. The CDR3 DNA reads TGTGCCAGCAGTTTCCAGCGGGGTGCTGTATACAATGAGCAGTTCTTC. The encoded protein is CASSFQRGAVYNEQFF.

The V call is TRBV2, the J call TRBJ2-1; tentatively, D is TRBD1 (6 bases). The CDR3 extends over 15 amino acids. Germline CDR1 reads SNHLY; CDR2 reads FYNNEI. V shed 4 bases and J shed 0 bases, with 10 bases lying between them. The CDR3 reads CASSGQGISYNEQFF. As DNA, the CDR3 is TGTGCCAGCAGTGGGCAGGGGATCTCCTACAATGAGCAGTTCTTC.

This clonotype occurred once. The chain has TRBV5-1 and TRBJ2-2; 8 bases match TRBD1. Germline-derived CDR1 and CDR2 are SGHRS and YFSETQ. CDR3 length: 15 amino acids. Losses at the gene ends were 7 bases for V and 0 bases for J; bases not matched to a gene: 5. CDR3 sequence: CASQGAVPNTGELFF. The DNA for the CDR3 is TGCGCCAGCCAGGGGGCAGTACCGAACACCGGGGAGCTGTTTTTT.

This clonotype was seen more than once but under ten times. The J gene is TRBJ2-1, the V gene TRBV29-1, with 13 positions matching TRBD2. Looked up from germline, CDR1 is SQVTM and CDR2 is ANQGSEA. V dropped 4 bases and J dropped 6; count of bases not matched to a gene: 6. The CDR3 extends over 15 amino acids. Written as DNA, the CDR3 is TGCAGCGTTGCCCGACTAGCGGGGGGCCCCAATGAGCAGTTCTTC. Translating gives CSVARLAGGPNEQFF.

This clonotype was counted a few times. J is TRBJ1-2 and V is TRBV12-3 or TRBV12-4; no clear D gene. The CDR3 is made up of 14 amino acids. The ends were cut back, 5 bases at V and 2 bases at J, with 12 bases in the middle. The CDR3, as DNA: TGTGCCAGCAGTCAAGTCCCACGAAACTATGGCTACACCTTC. Residues: CASSQVPRNYGYTF.

This clonotype was detected only a few times. The chain couples TRBV12-3 or TRBV12-4 to TRBJ1-2; 8 bases line up with TRBD1. J gave up 8 bases and V 1 base, and 3 bases lay outside the gene matches. The CDR3 sequence is 13 residues long. CDR3 sequence reads: CASSLDRGIGYTF. CDR3 in DNA: TGTGCCAGCAGTTTAGACAGGGGGATAGGCTACACCTTC.

There are a few counts of this clonotype. The chain combines TRBV6-1 with TRBJ1-1; D is uncertain. Germline assignment: CDR1 MNHNS and CDR2 SASEGT. This CDR3 region has 12 residues. V was pared by 3 bases and J by 4 bases, with 6 bases between. CDR3 sequence (DNA): TGTGCCAGCAGTGAGATGGGCACTGAAGCTTTCTTT. Residues: CASSEMGTEAFF.